This T cell receptor beta chain was retrieved from a study of regulatory T cells in long-lasting Graves disease (dated by TCRdb to the early 2020s). Notes on the research overall: Newly diagnosed Graves' disease patients had taken antithyroid drugs for less than 3 months. Persistent Graves' disease patients were compared with newly diagnosed Graves' disease patients by peripheral blood TCR sequencing and RNA sequencing. The study took place in China and was registered as a clinical trial. A total of around 35 samples underwent TCR sequencing, from roughly 13 patients with persistent Graves' disease and 20 or so patients with newly diagnosed Graves' disease.

Paper-wide results and their limitations: The study examined only peripheral blood because the primary lesion, thyroid tissue, could not be accessed. A larger number of public clonotypes was shared among persistent patients (approximately 2,600) than among newly diagnosed patients (around 890). As a limitation, the authors acknowledged that the small sample size may reduce accuracy. Preferential use of TRBV28, TRBJ1-2 and TRBJ2-5 was observed in persistent disease, whereas TRBV20-1 and TRBJ2-1 were favored in newly diagnosed disease. Sequencing and analysis were restricted to the TCR beta chain. Persistent Graves' disease patients showed lower TCR Shannon entropy and fewer highly expanded clones than newly diagnosed patients, suggesting clonal expansion.

Libraries came from multiplex PCR. Instrument on record: Illumina HiSeq 4000. CDR3 regions were amplified by Arm-PCR with iRepertoire HTBI primers to construct TCR beta libraries. Before sequencing, the PCR products went through gel purification. The published analysis was carried out like this. Across samples, roughly 60 TRBV and 12 to 15 TRBJ segments were identified and used for gene usage analysis of CDR3 amino acid clonotypes. Filtered high-quality paired reads were merged into contigs using COPE and FqMerger. BLAST was used to align contigs to the IMGT TRBV, TRBD and TRBJ reference genes, and CDR3 was defined following IMGT. Any clonotype with a frequency above 0.1% was counted as a highly expanded clone. Repertoire diversity was measured by Shannon entropy, and V-J evenness by the Gini coefficient. Public clonotypes were defined as clonotypes shared by more than one individual. The public reads were reanalyzed by TCRdb: fastp trimming at Q25, MiXCR alignment, in-frame beta chains only. CDR3 protein duplicates are merged, each entry listing the most common genes and DNA. The authors' filters were not applied to this entry. Recorded for this sample are hundreds of thousands of distinct CDR3 sequences; 16% of them occurred a single time. The ten largest clones capture about 11% of the sample.

As for this clonotype: The target of this receptor is not known. No per-base quality is available; no much larger clone lies one base away.

From the cysteine up to the phenylalanine, the CDR3 has a length of 16 residues. The entry retains the CDR3 DNA only, 48 bases that are in frame from base 1. Taken from the germline V gene, the CDR1 and CDR2 loops are SGHRS and YFSETQ. V is cut back by 7 bases and J by 4 bases, with 14 bases in the junction unmatched. The sample's time point label, decoded: newly diagnosed GD, antithyroid drugs for less than 3 months. For both TCR sequencing and RNA sequencing, RNA was extracted from PBMCs using TRIzol. The diagnosis of Graves' disease followed American Thyroid Association guidelines. Recruitment of patients was carried out at an endocrinology department in Xi'an, China. Each patient gave approximately 9 milliliters of peripheral blood, collected in an EDTA anticoagulant tube. PBMCs were isolated by Ficoll Paque Plus density gradient separation without further T cell sorting. An Agilent 2100 Bioanalyzer and agarose gel were used to check RNA quality, while a NanoDrop 2000 measured RNA concentration.

The data also belong to a second study, concerning T cells in Graves' hyperthyroidism and ophthalmopathy. The second investigation adds: Stable Graves' hyperthyroidism was defined as no progression to ophthalmopathy during 18 months of follow-up. Hyperthyroidism patients were aged 18 to 65 years and newly diagnosed, with disease duration of less than 2 months. The study excluded patients with uncontrolled infections, other autoimmune diseases, pregnancy or lactation. Diagnoses were based on clinical symptoms, serum thyroxine and TRAb, thyroid ultrasound and orbital computed tomography. A first-round RT-PCR of the TCR CDR3 used the HTBI primer set with the Qiagen OneStep RT-PCR kit. Most expanded thyroid clonotypes (frequency above 0.001) were also found in blood, which suggests that blood repertoires may mirror thyroid immune responses. A 13 V-J signature model separated ophthalmopathy from stable hyperthyroidism, with roughly 88% sensitivity and roughly 84% specificity in cross-validation and 80%/75% in testing. During validation, the model predicted progression to ophthalmopathy a median of approximately 7 months ahead of onset, with approximately 71% sensitivity and about 75% specificity. To identify TCR V-J signatures that set the groups apart, the researchers used a discovery cohort of about a hundred patients, made up of under 50 with Graves' ophthalmopathy and 55 to 65 with stable Graves' hyperthyroidism. Whether ophthalmopathy could be predicted prospectively was tested in an independent validation cohort made up of 18 to 20 hyperthyroidism patients plus 17 patients who later progressed to ophthalmopathy. For training and testing, the 100 or so patients in the discovery cohort were randomly divided in a 7:3 ratio. In addition, the study compared T-cell repertoires in thyroid tissue and in blood from a handful of Graves' hyperthyroidism patients. Once sampling was done, hyperthyroidism patients were given methimazole at a starting dose of 30 mg daily, whereas ophthalmopathy patients were given high-dose intravenous methylprednisolone. Libraries were constructed in a second round of multiplex PCR, after which size selection and purification were performed. Paired-end sequencing of the libraries was performed with 100 bp reads on an Illumina HiSeq2000. SOAPnuke was used to process the raw data, with reads discarded if the reads contained adapters or uncalled bases, had a mean Phred below 15, or lacked an exact constant-primer or identifier match. High-quality paired reads were merged with COPE v1.2.5, and unique nucleotide sequences were defined as clonotypes. Clonotypes were aligned to IMGT TRBV, TRBD and TRBJ reference segments using MiTCR v1.1. Only V-J combinations with frequency above 0.0001, covering approximately 99% of repertoires, were analysed. A TCS score was defined as the ratio between F50 (clonal expansion) and ExV (chaos), using BLOSUM62-based TCRdist between CDR3 peptides within each V-J. Welch's t-statistics and random forest reduced roughly 530 V-J features to around 14, which were used in a naive Bayes classifier (R e1071). No statistical method was used to set the sample size in advance, and investigators knew the group allocation. TCR Vbeta CDR3 sequencing of 135 peripheral blood samples (roughly 43 ophthalmopathy, some 75 hyperthyroidism and some 17 progressor patients) is reported in the paper.

This sample comprised peripheral blood mononuclear cells (PBMCs), obtained at new diagnosis, from a patient treated with antithyroid drugs. This TCR came from a man between 18 and 29 years old with Graves disease. Donor details come from another sample of the same person, matched by shared clones. The chain joins TRBV5-1 to TRBJ2-1; the central 7 bases match TRBD1. The base sequence is TGCGCCAGCCGCCCCCCCTTTGGACAGGAATACAATGAGCAGTTCTTC. It encodes CASRPPFGQEYNEQFF.